The sequence of this T cell receptor (beta chain) was determined in a study of blood T cell repertoires in COVID-19. Study-wide context: Researchers got acute and convalescent COVID-19 samples from the United States, Italy and Spain. Nucleic acid was either cDNA or gDNA, and it came from T cells, B-cell-depleted T cells, or PBMCs.

Germline lookup yields CDR1 LNHDA and CDR2 SQIVND (reference sequence). The V gene end was trimmed by 4 bases and the J gene end by 0 bases; junction bases not matched to a gene: 6. The CDR3 sequence is 16 residues long. Authors' methods: Reference gene primer amplification yielded estimated nucleated cell counts. Produced via immunoSEQ multiplex PCR; TCRdb's table is partial and in-frame only. The V and J calls and clone size are taken from that table; D and trimming were inferred from the DNA. The sample comprises under 100,000 clones, around four fifths of which are singletons, and almost 3.5% rests with the top ten.

The rearrangement links TRBV19 to TRBJ1-5; 7 bases map to TRBD1. The specimen was peripheral blood. This sequence originates from a man in his fifties with acute or convalescent COVID-19. The CDR3 DNA sequence: TGTGCCAGTAGTACCCCGGGACAGTATAGCAATCAGCCCCAGCATTTT. This sequence encodes CASSTPGQYSNQPQHF.